The T cell receptor beta chain under discussion was sequenced for a study of OX40 agonist ivuxolimab in advanced cancers. Study at large: An agonistic human IgG2 monoclonal antibody against OX40 (CD134) was given. Hepatocellular carcinoma, melanoma, renal cell or head and neck cancer occurred in dose-escalation patients.

Study findings and constraints: The authors also found low normalized T-cell clonal expansion in some nonresponders. More expanded clones were found, on average, in CD8+ than in CD4+ T cells.

To note about this clone: The antigen is undetermined.

Germline V gene lookup returns CDR1 SGHRS and CDR2 YFSETQ. V was trimmed by 6 bases and J by 6 bases, leaving 19 bases between them. The CDR3 has 15 amino acids. Repertoires were generated with immunoSEQ multiplex PCR, while TCRdb's copy carries only in-frame clones and drops some. Among some 77,000 clones, around four fifths were seen once, and the ten largest hold 0.76%. The sequencing used CD4+ or CD8+ T cells sorted from blood, collected in a trial of the OX40 agonist ivuxolimab. This clonotype was sampled from an adult with an advanced solid tumor such as melanoma, head and neck, liver or kidney cancer. The chain is built from TRBV5-1 and TRBJ2-1, with D perhaps assigned TRBD1 or TRBD2 (6 bases each). CDR3 nucleotides: TGCGCCAGCACCGCAGGGGAAGGGGGGATCAATGAGCAGTTCTTC. This translates into CASTAGEGGINEQFF. The full variable domain, in which reference TRBV5-1 and TRBJ2-1 provide the parts outside the CDR3, is KAGVTQTPRYLIKTRGQQVTLSCSPISGHRSVSWYQQTPGQGLQFLFEYFSETQRNKGNFPGRFSGRQFSNSRSEMNVSTLELGDSALYLCASTAGEGGINEQFFGPGTRLTVL.